The T cell receptor (beta chain) under discussion was sequenced for a study of regulatory T cells in long-lasting Graves disease. Study-wide points: Segments TRBV28, TRBJ1-2 and TRBJ2-5 showed preferential usage in persistent disease.

This clonotype was counted many times. The antigen is not known. The CDR3 sequence is 11 residues long. V lost 7 bases to trimming and J lost 3 bases, with 6 bases between them. Germline CDR1 reads MDHEN; CDR2 reads SYDVKM. Time point given: newly diagnosed GD, antithyroid drugs for less than 3 months. PBMC RNA served as the TCR library source. CDR3 regions were amplified by Arm-PCR using iRepertoire HTBI primers to build TCR beta libraries. TCRdb processed the multiplex PCR reads anew with MiXCR; each CDR3 protein has one entry. Among a few hundred thousand distinct CDR3 sequences listed, approximately 15% were seen once. The data also belong to a second study, concerning T cells in Graves' hyperthyroidism and ophthalmopathy.

Sequenced material: peripheral blood mononuclear cells (PBMCs), taken at new diagnosis, from a patient treated with antithyroid drugs. This receptor was obtained from a man aged 30 to 39 with Graves disease. This rearrangement joins TRBV28 to TRBJ1-1, with D uncertain. CDR3 residues: CASMVDTEAFF. The CDR3 DNA follows: TGTGCCAGCATGGTAGACACTGAAGCTTTCTTT.